This entry is about one TCR beta chain. This clone was detected only a few times. Its binding antigen is unknown. No much larger clone exists at a distance of one base, and base qualities are not known. At the DNA level, this CDR3 is encoded by other sequences in the same sample as well. Enrolling through a virtual design, the prospective study's participants ranged in age from about 18 to 100 years and lived across some 22 United States geographic areas. In the prospective study, participants were assigned to cohorts based on the clinical history participants reported in a screening survey and a study questionnaire. ImmuneRACE Cohort 3 recovered participants were defined by two consecutive negative NP/OP PCR tests, healthcare professional clearance, or symptom resolution. In the prospective study, whole blood, serum and a nasopharyngeal or oropharyngeal swab were collected from each participant by mobile phlebotomists. Additional blood draws and questionnaires over an approximately two-month period could optionally be provided by prospective study participants. Before DNA extraction, prospective study blood samples were shipped either frozen or at room temperature.

The immunoSEQ Assay, a bias-controlled multiplex PCR, was used to amplify TCRbeta CDR3 regions from genomic DNA. The study's processing was this. Within the assay, amplification of reference gene primers was used to estimate how many nucleated cells each sample contained. Sequence reads were collapsed and filtered to measure the absolute abundance of every unique TCRbeta CDR3 rearrangement. For each sample, productive Simpson clonality was calculated as the square root of Simpson's diversity index across productive rearrangements. Held by TCRdb, this immuneACCESS table contains in-frame sequences only and omits some clones. Under half of the omission traces to an unresolved V gene where checked; the cause of the rest is unknown. V and J calls and clone size are copied from that table; D and trimming were computed from the DNA. Present in this sample are just over 300,000 clones, around 91% of which were seen just once. Approximately 9.8% of the sample goes to the ten largest clones.

The data were taken from a study of blood T cell repertoires in COVID-19 (dated by TCRdb to the early 2020s). Regarding the study in general: Samples from collaborators originated in the United States, Italy and Spain and spanned both the acute and convalescent phases of COVID-19. The prospective study material was composed of cDNA or gDNA derived from T cells, B-cell-depleted T cells, or PBMCs. Deeply sampled blood TCRbeta repertoires from subjects exposed to, actively infected with, or recovered from COVID-19 were included in the dataset. The repertoires were released in a freely available public database meant as a resource for research on the immune response to SARS-CoV-2. Samples were obtained from the ongoing ImmuneRACE study (first 160 participants) and from over 1,000 subjects provided by 6 global collaborators. Sample metadata almost always included a de-identified subject ID, COVID-19 status, age in years and sex. Where available, HLA class I and class II types were obtained from metadata supplied by the sample provider rather than from assay-based typing. General findings and caveats noted by the study authors: How much clinical and demographic metadata was included differed by source and by participant, and the metadata was provided uncurated.

The CDR3 holds 14 amino acids from the cysteine to the phenylalanine. Left in the record is the CDR3 DNA by itself, 42 bases read in frame from the first base. V and J are truncated by 3 bases and 2 bases respectively, leaving an intervening sequence of 10 bases. CDR1 and CDR2, looked up from the germline V gene, are MGHRA and YSYEKL. The sequenced sample consisted of PBMCs or T cells enriched from blood (not recorded which). This chain joins TRBV4-1 to TRBJ1-1; the D gene is perhaps TRBD1, from 5 matching bases. The receptor was derived from a woman aged 40 to 50 who had recovered from COVID-19. The nucleotide sequence reads as follows: TGCGCCAGCAGCCACTTAACAGGTAACACTGAAGCTTTCTTT. Translated, this is CASSHLTGNTEAFF.